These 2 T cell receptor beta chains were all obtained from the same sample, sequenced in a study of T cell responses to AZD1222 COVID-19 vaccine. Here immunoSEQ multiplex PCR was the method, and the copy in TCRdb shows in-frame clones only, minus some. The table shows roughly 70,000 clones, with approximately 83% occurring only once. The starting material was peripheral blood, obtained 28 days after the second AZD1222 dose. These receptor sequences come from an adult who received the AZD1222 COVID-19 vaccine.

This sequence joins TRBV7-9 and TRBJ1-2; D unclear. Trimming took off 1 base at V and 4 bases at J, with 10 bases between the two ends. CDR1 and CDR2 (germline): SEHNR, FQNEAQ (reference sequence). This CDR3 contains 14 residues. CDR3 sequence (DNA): TGTGCCAGCAGCTTAGGTGTCGGCCTCTATGGCTACACCTTC. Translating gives CASSLGVGLYGYTF.

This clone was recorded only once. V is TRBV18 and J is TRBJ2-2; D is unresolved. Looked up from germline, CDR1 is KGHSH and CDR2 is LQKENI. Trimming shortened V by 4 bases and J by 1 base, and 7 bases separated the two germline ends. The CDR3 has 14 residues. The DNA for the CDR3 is TGTGCCAGCTCACGGGCAGTGAACACCGGGGAGCTGTTTTTT. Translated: CASSRAVNTGELFF.